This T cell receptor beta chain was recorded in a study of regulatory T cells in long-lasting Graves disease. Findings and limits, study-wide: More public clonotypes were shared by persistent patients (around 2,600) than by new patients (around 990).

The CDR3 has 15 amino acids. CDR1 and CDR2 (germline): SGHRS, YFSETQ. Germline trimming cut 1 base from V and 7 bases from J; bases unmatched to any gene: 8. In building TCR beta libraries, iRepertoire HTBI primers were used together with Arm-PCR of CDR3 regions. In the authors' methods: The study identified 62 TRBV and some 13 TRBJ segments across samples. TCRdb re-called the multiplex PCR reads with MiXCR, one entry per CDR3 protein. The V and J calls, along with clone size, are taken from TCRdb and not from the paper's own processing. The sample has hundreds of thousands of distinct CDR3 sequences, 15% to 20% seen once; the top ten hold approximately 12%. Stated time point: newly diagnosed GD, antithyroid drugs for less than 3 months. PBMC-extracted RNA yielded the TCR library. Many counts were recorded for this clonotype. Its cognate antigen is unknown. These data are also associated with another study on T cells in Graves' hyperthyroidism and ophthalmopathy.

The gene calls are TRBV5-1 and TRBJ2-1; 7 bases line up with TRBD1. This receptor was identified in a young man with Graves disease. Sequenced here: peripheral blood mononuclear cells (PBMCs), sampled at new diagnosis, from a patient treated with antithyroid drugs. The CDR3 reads CASSLTGVRGNEQFF. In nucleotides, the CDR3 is TGCGCCAGCAGCTTGACAGGGGTCAGGGGGAATGAGCAGTTCTTC.